Shown below are 32 T cell receptor beta chains from a single sample sequenced in a study of T cells in Graves' hyperthyroidism and ophthalmopathy. Amplified TCR beta CDR3 regions came from RNA transcripts. First-round RT-PCR targeting the TCR CDR3 was performed with the HTBI primer set. In TCRdb, the multiplex PCR reads were re-called with MiXCR into one record per CDR3 protein. The top ten hold 35% to 45% of the sample, which has about 380,000 distinct CDR3 sequences, approximately 18% seen once. What was sequenced was blood. The receptors here all came from a man in his late teens or twenties with Graves' ophthalmopathy.

The V call is TRBV5-6, the J call TRBJ2-2; the match to TRBD1 covers 7 bases. The J segment lost 0 bases and the V segment lost 4 bases, leaving 6 bases of the junction unmatched. The CDR3 loop spans 16 amino acids. Germline V CDR1 and CDR2: SGHDT, YYEEEE. The CDR3 sequence is CASSPGGTANTGELFF. CDR3 coding DNA: TGTGCCAGCAGCCCGGGTGGGACAGCGAACACCGGGGAGCTGTTTTTT.

This clonotype was recorded many times. The rearrangement links TRBV5-6 to TRBJ1-2, with D tentatively TRBD1 (6 bases). The CDR3 loop spans 12 amino acids. The V gene lost 3 bases and the J gene lost 9 bases, with 12 bases spanning the gap. Germline V gene data show CDR1 as SGHDT and CDR2 as YYEEEE. The CDR3 region is CASSSTGRRYTF. CDR3 DNA: TGTGCCAGCAGCTCGACAGGAAGACGCTACACCTTC.

This clonotype was observed many times. The chain has TRBV11-2 and TRBJ2-5, with 8 bases that match TRBD2. CDR1 and CDR2 from the germline V gene are SGHAT and FQNNGV. The ends lost 5 bases at V and 2 bases at J; junction bases unmatched: 10. This CDR3 spans 16 amino acids. In DNA form, the CDR3 reads TGTGCCAGCAGCCCGATTGGAGCGGGGGAACAAGAGACCCAGTACTTC. Encoded protein: CASSPIGAGEQETQYF.

The chain joins TRBV7-8 to TRBJ2-7; 10 bases agree with TRBD2. This CDR3 region has 15 residues. J gave up 3 bases and V 2 bases, and 4 bases lay outside the gene matches. The germline V gene encodes CDR1 SGHVS and CDR2 FQNEAQ. The CDR3 loop reads CASSLRLAGVYEQYF. The CDR3 region has the DNA TGTGCCAGCAGCTTAAGGCTAGCGGGGGTCTACGAGCAGTACTTC.

This clonotype was recorded many times. The rearrangement uses TRBV3-1 and TRBJ2-7; TRBD2 aligns across 10 bases. This CDR3 region has 16 residues. Looked up from germline, CDR1 is LGHDT and CDR2 is YNNKEL (reference sequence). The V and J ends lost 3 bases and 7 bases, in that order; junction bases with no gene match: 12. In nucleotides, the CDR3 is TGTGCCAGCAGCCAGCTGCTAGCGGGGGATACGATAGAGCAGTACTTC. Translated: CASSQLLAGDTIEQYF.

This clonotype was recorded at least ten times. The J gene is TRBJ2-1, the V gene TRBV12-3 or TRBV12-4; no reliable D call. Trimming took 6 bases from V and 0 from J, leaving 6 bases between them. The CDR3 is 13 residues long. The DNA of the CDR3 is TGTGCCAGCAGCTTTAACTCCTACAATGAGCAGTTCTTC. It encodes CASSFNSYNEQFF.

This rearrangement joins TRBV11-2 to TRBJ1-3; D not certain. Germline V CDR1 and CDR2: SGHAT, FQNNGV. Deletions cut 5 bases from V and 7 bases from J, with 15 bases between. This CDR3 has 14 residues. The CDR3 loop is CASSPWSASNTIYF. DNA for the CDR3: TGTGCCAGCAGCCCCTGGTCAGCCTCTAACACCATATATTTT.

In this sample, this clonotype turned up many times. The chain carries TRBV3-1 and TRBJ2-7; a possible D gene is TRBD1 (6 bases). There are 16 residues in the CDR3. Germline-derived CDR1 and CDR2 are LGHDT and YNNKEL (reference sequence). Trimming cost V 4 bases and J 7 bases, with 23 bases left between them. The CDR3 DNA reads TGTGCCAGCAGCCGATCGGGACACCCCTCCGGTAGGGAGCAGTACTTC. This translates into CASSRSGHPSGREQYF.

This clonotype was seen many times. The chain employs TRBV7-9 and TRBJ2-1, with D possibly TRBD1 on 5 matching bases. The V gene lost 7 bases and the J gene lost 5 bases, with 6 bases spanning the gap. The CDR3 sequence is 11 residues long. The germline gives CDR1 SEHNR, CDR2 FQNEAQ (reference sequence). The CDR3 loop is CASIRDNEQFF. The CDR3 region has the DNA TGTGCCAGCATCAGGGACAATGAGCAGTTCTTC.

The chain carries TRBV20-1 and TRBJ2-1; D not certain. The CDR3 sequence is 11 residues long. Trimming left V 3 bases short and J 15 bases short, with 15 bases between. CDR1 DFQATT and CDR2 SNEGSKA come from the germline V gene (reference sequence). This chain's CDR3 is CSASPGPEVFF. In nucleotides, the CDR3 is TGCAGTGCTAGTCCGGGCCCCGAGGTGTTCTTC.

Turning to this clonotype: This could be a read error, since a much larger clone is one nucleotide away. V and J are TRBV12-3 or TRBV12-4 and TRBJ1-6, with 7 bases aligning to TRBD1. The V and J ends lost 0 bases and 10 bases, in that order; junction bases with no gene match: 12. The CDR3 extends over 17 amino acids. The CDR3 loop is CASSLALGQRVRSPLHF. CDR3 coding DNA: TGTGCCAGCAGTTTAGCGTTGGGACAGAGGGTAAGGTCACCCCTCCACTTT.

CDR3 sequence reads: CSARVFGQGGGSGGYTF. DNA of the CDR3: TGCAGTGCTAGAGTTTTCGGACAGGGTGGGGGATCGGGTGGCTACACCTTC. V usage is TRBV20-1 and J usage is TRBJ1-2; 8 bases fit TRBD1. Per the germline V gene, CDR1 is DFQATT and CDR2 is SNEGSKA (reference sequence). The CDR3 is 17 amino acids. The ends lost 1 base at V and 7 bases at J; junction bases unmatched: 17.

This clonotype has a handful of counts. The chain joins TRBV5-1 to TRBJ2-1; 10 bases align to TRBD2. Germline values: CDR1 SGHRS, CDR2 YFSETQ. V shed 2 bases, J shed 3 bases, and the junction held 2 bases outside the gene matches. The CDR3 is 15 residues long. CDR3 amino acids: CASSFTSGDYNEQFF. The CDR3 nucleotides read TGCGCCAGCAGCTTCACTAGCGGGGACTACAATGAGCAGTTCTTC.

The rearrangement links TRBV24-1 to TRBJ2-4; the D call may be TRBD1 or TRBD2 (5 bases each). The CDR3 spans 14 residues. The V end was cut by 9 bases, the J end by 1 base, with 12 bases between. Germline V CDR1 and CDR2: KGHDR, SFDVKD. CDR3 sequence reads: CATLLWGAKNIQYF. The DNA for the CDR3 is TGTGCCACCCTGTTGTGGGGGGCCAAAAACATTCAGTACTTC.

This clonotype was seen a few times. The junction does not match germline at one end; this may be a read error. The CDR3 DNA reads TGTGCCAGCAGTTACTCTATCCGGTTTGGCTACGCCTTC. Its translation: CASSYSIRFGYAF. V and J are TRBV6-5 and TRBJ1-2; no definite D call. The germline V gene has CDR1 MNHEY and CDR2 SVGAGI. CDR3 length: 13 amino acids.

This clonotype came up many times. The CDR3 DNA sequence: TGTGCCAGCACAAGGACAGGGCAACTTGGAGGCTACACCTTC. It encodes CASTRTGQLGGYTF. This chain links TRBV6-1 with TRBJ1-2; 8 bases are a match to TRBD1. V gave up 7 bases and J gave up 8 bases; unmatched junction bases: 12. There are 14 residues in the CDR3. The germline V gene has CDR1 MNHNS and CDR2 SASEGT.

In this sample, this clonotype turned up many times. The V and J genes are TRBV12-5 and TRBJ1-1; D not resolved. The CDR3 covers 14 residues. In germline, CDR1 is LGHNT, CDR2 FRNRAP. Trimming took off 1 base at V and 1 base at J, with 7 bases between the two ends. CDR3 DNA sequence: TGTGCTAGTGGTTTGGGCGGTGCGAACACTGAAGCTTTCTTT. Amino acid sequence: CASGLGGANTEAFF.

This clonotype came up a few times. The chain couples TRBV18 to TRBJ2-5; 13 positions agree with TRBD2. The V segment lost 1 base and the J segment 5 bases; nucleotides outside the gene matches: 4. The CDR3 contains 16 residues. In germline, CDR1 is KGHSH, CDR2 LQKENI. This CDR3 is CASSPRTSGGWETQYF. Here the CDR3 DNA reads TGTGCCAGCTCACCACGGACTAGCGGGGGTTGGGAGACCCAGTACTTC.

This clonotype was counted ten times or more. This rearrangement joins TRBV7-8 to TRBJ2-7, with 7 bases fitting TRBD1. Germline assignment: CDR1 SGHVS and CDR2 FQNEAQ. The ends lost 5 bases at V and 4 bases at J; junction bases unmatched: 17. The CDR3 runs 17 residues. The CDR3 loop reads CASSPNLQGPLPYEQYF. The CDR3 DNA reads as TGTGCCAGCAGCCCGAACTTACAGGGGCCGCTCCCTTACGAGCAGTACTTC.

V usage is TRBV5-1 and J usage is TRBJ1-1; a weak D match, TRBD1 (5 bases). Germline CDR1 SGHRS, CDR2 YFSETQ. This CDR3 region has 14 residues. Trimming took off 4 bases at V and 4 bases at J, with 14 bases between the two ends. The CDR3 nucleotides are TGCGCCAGCAGCCAGGGTAGTTTGGGCACTGAAGCTTTCTTT. This translates into CASSQGSLGTEAFF.

This clonotype came up many times. This rearrangement joins TRBV27 to TRBJ1-6; 8 bases align to TRBD1. The CDR3 is 14 amino acids. Trimming cost V 4 bases and J 7 bases; bases outside gene matches: 3. Germline V gene lookup returns CDR1 MNHEY and CDR2 SMNVEV (reference sequence). Here the CDR3 reads CASSSTGVNSPLHF. The CDR3 coding sequence is TGTGCCAGCAGTTCGACAGGGGTAAATTCACCCCTCCACTTT.

At least ten counts were recorded for this clonotype. The CDR3 DNA sequence: TGTGCCAGCAGCACCTCGGGGGCCTACACAGATACGCAGTATTTT. This gives the protein CASSTSGAYTDTQYF. This chain links TRBV12-3 or TRBV12-4 with TRBJ2-3, with D tentatively TRBD1 or TRBD2 (6 bases each). V was pared by 6 bases and J by 2 bases, with 15 bases between. This CDR3 has 15 amino acids.

V is TRBV7-8 and J is TRBJ2-1; 15 nucleotides line up with TRBD2. Trimming at V came to 6 bases and at J to 7 bases, leaving 4 bases not matched to a gene. CDR1 is SGHVS, CDR2 FQNEAQ, per germline. The CDR3 runs to 15 residues. The CDR3 sequence: CASRGTSGGSNEQFF. The CDR3 DNA follows: TGTGCCAGCAGGGGGACTAGCGGGGGGAGTAATGAGCAGTTCTTC.

This clonotype occurred once. This may be a read error, as it is one base from a much larger clone. The chain links TRBV20-1 to TRBJ1-1; the D gene is possibly TRBD1 (6 bases). This CDR3 contains 14 residues. V was pared by 0 bases and J by 3 bases, with 11 bases between. Per germline, CDR1 DFQATT and CDR2 SNEGSKA (reference sequence). The CDR3 bases are TGCAGTGCTAGAGATTGGGGGCCGGACACTGAAGCTTTCTTT. It specifies CSARDWGPDTEAFF.

CDR3: CASSRSGETDTQYF. CDR3 sequence (DNA): TGTGCCAGCAGCCGATCAGGGGAAACAGATACGCAGTATTTT. The V and J genes are TRBV3-1 and TRBJ2-3; D perhaps matches TRBD1 (6 bases). The CDR3 covers 14 residues. V lost 4 bases and J lost 3, with 11 bases in between. Per germline, CDR1 LGHDT and CDR2 YNNKEL (reference sequence).

The CDR3 DNA sequence: TGTGCCAGCAGCTTGTTGTTTGCAGCCTCGCTAGGCTACACCTTC. Translating gives CASSLLFAASLGYTF. The chain recombines TRBV5-8 with TRBJ1-2, with no clear D. The V gene lost 1 base and the J gene lost 8 bases, with 18 bases spanning the gap. CDR3 length: 15 residues. CDR1 SGHTS and CDR2 YDEGEE come from the germline V gene.

The sample holds a few counts of this clonotype. A junction end diverges from the germline sequence, so it may reflect a read error. The chain combines TRBV27 with TRBJ2-1, with 11 bases matching TRBD2. Germline CDR1 MNHEY, CDR2 SMNVEV (reference sequence). The CDR3 contains 16 residues. This chain's CDR3 is CASSEPLAGGYNEQLF. The DNA of the CDR3 is TGTGCCAGCAGTGAGCCCCTAGCGGGGGGCTACAATGAGCAGCTCTTC.

This clonotype was found a few times. At one of its ends the junction is not consistent with the germline gene, which may arise from a read error. The rearrangement links TRBV6-5 to TRBJ2-2, with 7 nucleotides matching TRBD1. Germline V gives CDR1 MNHEY, CDR2 SVGAGI. The length of the CDR3 is 16 residues. The chain's CDR3 is CASSHSGQANTGELFF. The CDR3 coding sequence is TGTGCCAGCAGTCACTCTGGACAGGCTAACACCGGGGAGCTGTTTTTT.

The chain joins TRBV5-4 to TRBJ2-7, with D possibly being TRBD1 (6 bases). From germline, CDR1 is SGHNT and CDR2 YYREEE (reference sequence). This CDR3 is 15 amino acids long. V was cut by 4 bases and J by 5 bases, with 19 bases left in between. The CDR3 DNA reads as TGTGCCAGCAGCAGTGACAGGTCTATGAGCGACGAGCAGTACTTC. Protein: CASSSDRSMSDEQYF.

The chain employs TRBV10-3 and TRBJ1-4; 9 bases are a match to TRBD1. There are 14 residues in the CDR3. Germline loops: CDR1 ENHRY, CDR2 SYGVKD. The junction had 9 bases not matched to a gene; V was cut back by 8 bases and J by 8 bases. The CDR3: CAIGTGTGREKLFF. The CDR3 DNA reads TGTGCCATCGGGACCGGGACAGGGAGGGAAAAACTGTTTTTT.

This clonotype was seen many times. The chain joins TRBV12-3 or TRBV12-4 to TRBJ1-4, with D uncertain. This CDR3 has 15 residues. The ends were cut back, 8 bases at V and 4 bases at J, with 17 bases in the middle. In nucleotides, the CDR3 is TGTGCCAGCCAATTCTCGGGAACCAATAATGAAAAACTGTTTTTT. It translates to CASQFSGTNNEKLFF.

This chain joins TRBV27 and TRBJ1-2; tentative D call: TRBD1 (6 bases). The germline CDR1 and CDR2 sequences are MNHEY and SMNVEV (reference sequence). Trimming removed 11 bases at V and 4 bases at J, with 14 bases between. This CDR3 has 12 residues. The CDR3 nucleotides read TGTGCCGTTATGCACAGGGCCTATGGCTACACCTTC. Translated: CAVMHRAYGYTF.